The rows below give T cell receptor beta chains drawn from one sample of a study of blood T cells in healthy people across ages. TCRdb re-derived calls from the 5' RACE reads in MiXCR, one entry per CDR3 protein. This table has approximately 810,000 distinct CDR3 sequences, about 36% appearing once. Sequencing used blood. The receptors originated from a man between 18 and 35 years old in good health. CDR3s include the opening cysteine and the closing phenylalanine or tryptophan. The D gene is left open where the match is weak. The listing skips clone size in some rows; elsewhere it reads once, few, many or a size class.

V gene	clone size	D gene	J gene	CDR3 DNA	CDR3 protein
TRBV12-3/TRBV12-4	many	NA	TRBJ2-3	TGTGCCAGCAGTTTAGGATTGGCGGATACGCAGTATTTT	CASSLGLADTQYF
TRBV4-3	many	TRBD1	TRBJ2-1	TGCGCCAGCAGCCAAGACCCCGGACAGGGGATCAGCTCCTACAATGAGCAGTTCTTC	CASSQDPGQGISSYNEQFF
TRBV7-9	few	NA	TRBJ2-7	TGTGCCAGCAGGGGGGAACAGGGCTACGAGCAGTACTTC	CASRGEQGYEQYF
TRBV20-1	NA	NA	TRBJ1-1	TGCAGTGACTCAATGGACACTGAAGCTTTCTTT	CSDSMDTEAFF
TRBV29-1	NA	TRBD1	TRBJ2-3	TGCAGCGTCGACGAGTCCCGGGACAGGGATCGTACAGATACGCAGTATTTT	CSVDESRDRDRTDTQYF
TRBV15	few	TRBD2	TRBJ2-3	TGTGCCACTCGGGGGGGTAATCTGAGGGGTCTCACAGATACGCAGTATTTT	CATRGGNLRGLTDTQYF
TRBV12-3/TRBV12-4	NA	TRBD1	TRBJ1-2	TGTGCCAGCAGTTTGCCGGGACAGGGGGTGGATGGCTACACCTTC	CASSLPGQGVDGYTF
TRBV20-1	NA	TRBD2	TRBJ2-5	TGCAGAGGGACTAGCGGAAGCTATGAGCAGTACTTC	CRGTSGSYEQYF
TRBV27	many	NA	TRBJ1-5	TGTGCCAGCAGTTTGATCAATCAGCCCCAGCATTTT	CASSLINQPQHF
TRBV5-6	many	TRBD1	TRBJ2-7	TGTGCCAGCAACCCTGGGCTGACAGGGGCCTACGAGCAGTACTTC	CASNPGLTGAYEQYF
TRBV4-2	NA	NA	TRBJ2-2	TGTGCCAGCGGTAGAACTAGCACTGTCACCGGGGAGCTGTTTTTT	CASGRTSTVTGELFF
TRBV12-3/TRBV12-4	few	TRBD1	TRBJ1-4	TGTGCCAGCAGTTTAGGACAGGGTCAGACTAATGAAAAACTGTTTTTT	CASSLGQGQTNEKLFF
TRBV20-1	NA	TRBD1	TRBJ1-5	TGCAGTGCCGACAGGGGAGGGGATCAGCCCCAGCATTTT	CSADRGGDQPQHF
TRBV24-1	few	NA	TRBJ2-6	TGTGCCACCAGTGATTCCTTCTCTGGGGCCAACGTCCTGACTTTC	CATSDSFSGANVLTF
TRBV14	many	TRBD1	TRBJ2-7	TGTGCCAGCAGCCAAAGGACAGGGTTTAGGAACGAGCAGTACTTC	CASSQRTGFRNEQYF
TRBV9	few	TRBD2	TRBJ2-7	TGTGCCAGCAGCGTAGATCCTAGCGGGGGGTCCTACAATGAGCAGTACTTC	CASSVDPSGGSYNEQYF
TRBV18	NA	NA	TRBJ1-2	TGTGCCAGCTCACCATCGAGAGAATCTAACTATGGCTACACCTTC	CASSPSRESNYGYTF
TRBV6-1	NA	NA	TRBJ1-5	TGTGCCAGCATGGGCAGGACCAATCAGCCCCAGCATTTT	CASMGRTNQPQHF
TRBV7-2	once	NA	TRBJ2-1	TGTGCCAGCGGCCCCGACCGGAGCTCCTACAATGAGCAGTTCTTC	CASGPDRSSYNEQFF
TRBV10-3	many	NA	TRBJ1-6	TGTGCCATCAGTGAGTCTCCCAGGGTCGGTAATTCACCCCTCCACTTT	CAISESPRVGNSPLHF
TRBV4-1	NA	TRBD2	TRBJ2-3	TGCGCCAGCAGCGGAAAAAGCGGGGGCAGCACAGATACGCAGTATTTT	CASSGKSGGSTDTQYF
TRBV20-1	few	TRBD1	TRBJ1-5	TGCAGTGCGAGCAGGGACAGGGGGCAATATAGCAATCAGCCCCAGCATTTT	CSASRDRGQYSNQPQHF
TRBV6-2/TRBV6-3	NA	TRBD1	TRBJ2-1	TGTGCCAGCACCACAGGGACAGAGGCCTCCTACAATGAGCAGTTCTTC	CASTTGTEASYNEQFF
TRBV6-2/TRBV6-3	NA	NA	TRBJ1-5	TGTGCCAGCAGTTACCGGGTTAATCCTGGAGGTCAGCCCCAGCATTTT	CASSYRVNPGGQPQHF
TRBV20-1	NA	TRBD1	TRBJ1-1	TGCAGTGCTTCGACTACGACAGGGTGGAACACTGAAGCTTTCTTT	CSASTTTGWNTEAFF
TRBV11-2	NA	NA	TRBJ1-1	TGTGCCAGCAGCTCACCAGGGAGGGTGAACACTGAAGCTTTCTTT	CASSSPGRVNTEAFF
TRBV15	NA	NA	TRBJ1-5	TGTGCCACCAGCAGAGATGGGGTGGGGTCTCAGCCCCAGCATTTT	CATSRDGVGSQPQHF
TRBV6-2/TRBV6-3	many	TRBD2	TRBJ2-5	TGTGCCAGCAGTTACAGGCTAGCGGGAAGACAAGAGACCCAGTACTTC	CASSYRLAGRQETQYF
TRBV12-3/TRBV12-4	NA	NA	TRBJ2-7	TGTGCCAGCAGTTGGGACGGGGCCTACGAGCAGTACTTC	CASSWDGAYEQYF
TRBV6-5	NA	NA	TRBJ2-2	TGTGCCAGCAGTTACTCCGGGGGTGGAACCGGGGAGCTGTTTTTT	CASSYSGGGTGELFF
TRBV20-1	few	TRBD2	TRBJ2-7	TGCAGTGCTCACCCCCCGGGACTAGCTAAAGAGCAGTACTTC	CSAHPPGLAKEQYF
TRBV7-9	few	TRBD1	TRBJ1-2	TGTGCCAGCAGCGCCGGGACAGATAATCCTAACTATGGCTACACCTTC	CASSAGTDNPNYGYTF
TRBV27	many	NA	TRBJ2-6	TGTGCCAGCAGTTTAAGCAGCTCTGGGGCCAACGTCCTGACTTTC	CASSLSSSGANVLTF
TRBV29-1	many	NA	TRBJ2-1	TGCAGCGTCGCTCCCCTGCGGTACAATGAGCAGTTCTTC	CSVAPLRYNEQFF
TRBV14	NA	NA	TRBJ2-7	TGTGCCAGCAGCCAAGGTCGCAACTCCTACAATGAGCAGTACTTC	CASSQGRNSYNEQYF
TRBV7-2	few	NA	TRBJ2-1	TGTGCCAGCAGCGTCAACAGAGACAATGAGCAGTTCTTC	CASSVNRDNEQFF
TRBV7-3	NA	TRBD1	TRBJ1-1	TGTGCCGGCAGCCGGAACAGGGGGACTGAAGCTTTCTTT	CAGSRNRGTEAFF
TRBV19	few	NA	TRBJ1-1	TGTGCCAGTAGTATAGGTGGCAGCCCCGCTTTCTTT	CASSIGGSPAFF
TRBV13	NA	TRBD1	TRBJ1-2	TGTGCCAGTACGCCCGGGACAGGGTTTAACTATGGCTACACCTTC	CASTPGTGFNYGYTF
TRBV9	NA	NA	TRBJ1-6	TGTGCCAGCAGCAAACAGACAGACAATAATTCACCCCTCCACTTT	CASSKQTDNNSPLHF
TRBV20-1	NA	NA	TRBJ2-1	TGCAGTGCTAGAGTAATCGGGGCTAGCAATGAGCAGTTCTTC	CSARVIGASNEQFF
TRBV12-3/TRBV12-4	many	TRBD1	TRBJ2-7	TGTGCCAGCAGTAGACCGGGACAGTTCTACGAGCAGTACTTC	CASSRPGQFYEQYF
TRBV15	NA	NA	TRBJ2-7	TGTGCCACCAGCAGAGCCCACAAAACTACTTACGAGCAGTACTTC	CATSRAHKTTYEQYF
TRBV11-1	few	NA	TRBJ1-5	TGTGCCAGCAGCCGAAGTGGACATCGGCGCAATCAGCCCCAGCATTTT	CASSRSGHRRNQPQHF
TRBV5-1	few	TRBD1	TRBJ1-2	TGCGCCAGCCGGACAGGGTCTAACTATGGCTACACCTTC	CASRTGSNYGYTF
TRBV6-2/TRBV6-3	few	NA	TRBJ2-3	TGTGCCAGCAGCTGGACTCTACTTCGTCCTAGCACAGATACGCAGTATTTT	CASSWTLLRPSTDTQYF